This record covers a single TCR beta chain. This specimen comes from a study of CD8 T cells in Susac syndrome. CDR3 length equals 17 residues. CDR1 is LGHDT and CDR2 is YNNKEL in the germline V gene (reference sequence). Trimming at V came to 4 bases and at J to 4 bases, leaving 13 bases not matched to a gene. Reverse transcription used about 0.5 to 1 ug RNA and random hexamers. TCRdb reprocessed the immunoSEQ multiplex PCR reads with MiXCR, giving one entry per CDR3 protein. Seen here are around 170,000 distinct CDR3 sequences, about 95% observed once, and the top ten hold about 0.15%. This TCR was recovered from a human donor with Susac syndrome. This sequence joins TRBV3-1 and TRBJ2-1; 7 nucleotides line up with TRBD2. The source material was CD8+ T cells from PBMCs. The CDR3 nucleotides are TGTGCCAGCAGCCCTAAAGGAGTGCGGGGGTTATACAATGAGCAGTTCTTC. This sequence encodes CASSPKGVRGLYNEQFF.